This entry lists 28 T cell receptor beta chains sequenced from one sample in a study of Graves' ophthalmopathy and Graves' hyperthyroidism. RNA transcripts were the source from which TCR beta CDR3 regions were amplified. HTBI-primed RT-PCR formed the first round, and a multiplex PCR formed the second. TCRdb passed the multiplex PCR reads through MiXCR, listing each CDR3 protein once. This sample has 500,000 to 700,000 distinct CDR3 sequences; roughly 20% occur once, and the top ten carry around 7%. The sample taken for sequencing was peripheral blood. The receptors were gathered from a woman aged 18-29 years with stable Graves' hyperthyroidism. Some clones in this sample may be carry-over from other donors' samples.

This clonotype was detected a few times. The chain employs TRBV18 and TRBJ2-2; tentative D call: TRBD1 (6 bases). Germline V gives CDR1 KGHSH, CDR2 LQKENI. V lost 3 bases, J lost 4 bases, and 12 bases lay in between. This CDR3 contains 15 residues. CDR3 sequence (DNA): TGTGCCAGCTCACCGGAGGCAGGGGTCACCGGGGAGCTGTTTTTT. This codes for CASSPEAGVTGELFF.

This clonotype was observed many times. The chain employs TRBV6-5 and TRBJ2-7; 9 nucleotides align to TRBD1. CDR3 length: 13 residues. Germline-derived CDR1 and CDR2 are MNHEY and SVGAGI. J gave up 6 bases and V 7 bases, and 7 bases lay outside the gene matches. In DNA form, the CDR3 reads TGTGCCAGCATACAGGGGGCGCGAGGCGAGCAGTACTTC. Amino acid sequence: CASIQGARGEQYF.

The V call is TRBV12-3 or TRBV12-4, the J call TRBJ1-2; no reliable D call. This CDR3 spans 15 amino acids. Trimming took 1 base from V and 6 from J, leaving 15 bases between them. This CDR3 reads CASSLVQVGADGYTF. In DNA, the CDR3 is TGTGCCAGCAGTTTAGTGCAGGTAGGCGCGGATGGCTACACCTTC.

The rearrangement uses TRBV28 and TRBJ1-1; possible D gene TRBD1, 6 bases. Germline V gene data show CDR1 as MDHEN and CDR2 as SYDVKM. The CDR3 covers 13 residues. Trimming pared 8 bases from V and 5 bases from J, leaving 15 bases between. The CDR3 region has the DNA TGTGCCAGCGGTGTGACAGGTGGGACTGAAGCTTTCTTT. As protein: CASGVTGGTEAFF.

The V gene is TRBV12-3 or TRBV12-4, the J gene TRBJ2-6; D perhaps matches TRBD1 (6 bases). The ends were cut back, 5 bases at V and 0 bases at J, with 11 bases in the middle. This CDR3 has 16 residues. This CDR3 reads CASSPGHFSGANVLTF. CDR3 sequence (DNA): TGTGCCAGCAGTCCGGGACACTTCTCTGGGGCCAACGTCCTGACTTTC.

This clonotype was seen more than once but under ten times. The gene calls are TRBV3-1 and TRBJ1-6; D is uncertain. The V gene lost 4 bases and the J gene lost 3 bases, with 7 bases spanning the gap. The CDR3 is made up of 14 amino acids. Germline V CDR1 and CDR2: LGHDT, YNNKEL (reference sequence). The chain's CDR3 is CASSLSDYNSPLHF. In DNA form, the CDR3 reads TGTGCCAGCAGCCTCAGCGACTATAATTCACCCCTCCACTTT.

This clonotype has at least ten counts. The chain employs TRBV12-3 or TRBV12-4 and TRBJ1-1; D is possibly TRBD1 (6 bases). The CDR3 is made up of 14 amino acids. Trimming left V 4 bases short and J 5 bases short, with 14 bases between. CDR3 loop: CASSSSGARTEAFF. In DNA, the CDR3 is TGTGCCAGCAGTTCATCGGGGGCACGGACTGAAGCTTTCTTT.

This rearrangement joins TRBV11-2 to TRBJ1-2; D is possibly TRBD1 (5 bases). Germline CDR1 SGHAT, CDR2 FQNNGV. CDR3 length: 15 amino acids. Trimming left V 4 bases short and J 4 bases short, with 16 bases between. CDR3 amino acids: CASSSDGDSFYGYTF. CDR3 nucleotides: TGTGCCAGCAGCTCAGACGGAGACAGTTTCTATGGCTACACCTTC.

The J gene is TRBJ2-2, the V gene TRBV6-2 or TRBV6-3; D gene ambiguous. V was clipped by 8 bases and J by 9 bases, with 16 bases between them. CDR3 length: 13 residues. Per the germline V gene, CDR1 is MNHEY and CDR2 is SVGEGT. The CDR3 loop is CASPPTSLRELFF. The CDR3 coding sequence is TGTGCCAGCCCCCCTACGAGCCTAAGGGAGCTGTTTTTT.

The rearrangement joins TRBV27 to TRBJ1-5, with D perhaps TRBD1 (6 bases). Per germline, CDR1 MNHEY and CDR2 SMNVEV (reference sequence). This CDR3 is 16 amino acids long. Trimming shortened V by 0 bases and J by 3 bases, and 12 bases separated the two germline ends. The CDR3 spells CASSLSAGENNQPQHF. For the CDR3, the DNA is TGTGCCAGCAGTTTATCGGCAGGGGAGAACAATCAGCCCCAGCATTTT.

This clonotype occurred many times. This chain links TRBV15 with TRBJ1-1, with 10 positions matching TRBD1. CDR1 and CDR2 from the germline V gene are LNHNV and YYDKDF (reference sequence). The length of the CDR3 is 19 residues. Germline trimming cut 5 bases from V and 5 bases from J; bases unmatched to any gene: 20. As DNA, the CDR3 is TGTGCCACCAGCGGGAACCGGGACAGGGGTTTCGTTAGCGGGACTGAAGCTTTCTTT. Translation: CATSGNRDRGFVSGTEAFF.

This clonotype came up many times. The V call is TRBV6-5, the J call TRBJ2-4; 9 nucleotides match TRBD1. In germline, CDR1 is MNHEY, CDR2 SVGAGI. This CDR3 is 14 amino acids long. Trimming at V came to 8 bases and at J to 5 bases, leaving 7 bases not matched to a gene. The DNA of the CDR3 is TGTGCCAGCTCCCGGTGGACAGGGGAAAACATTCAGTACTTC. Translation gives CASSRWTGENIQYF.

CDR3: CASSSTGFYNSPLHF. Written as DNA, the CDR3 is TGTGCCAGCAGTTCGACAGGTTTCTATAATTCACCCCTCCACTTT. This sequence joins TRBV27 and TRBJ1-6; D may be TRBD1 (6 bases). The CDR3 extends over 15 amino acids. The germline V gene encodes CDR1 MNHEY and CDR2 SMNVEV (reference sequence). V was pared by 4 bases and J by 3 bases, with 10 bases between.

This clonotype has a count of ten or more. A much bigger clone sits one base away, suggesting this may be a read error. The V and J genes are TRBV12-3 or TRBV12-4 and TRBJ2-7; D unclear. The CDR3 has 12 residues. V was pared by 6 bases and J by 10 bases, with 16 bases between. CDR3 sequence (DNA): TGTGCCAGCAGCCCCTCCTCTAAGGAACAGTACTTC. This codes for CASSPSSKEQYF.

This clonotype was detected ten times or more. This chain joins TRBV25-1 and TRBJ1-2; unclear D gene. The CDR3 runs to 13 residues. Trimming left V 1 base short and J 5 bases short, with 8 bases between. CDR1 MGHDK and CDR2 SYGVNS come from the germline V gene. CDR3 amino acids: CASSEWAAYGYTF. The CDR3 DNA sequence: TGTGCCAGCAGTGAATGGGCAGCATATGGCTACACCTTC.

The table lists this clonotype with a few counts. The rearrangement links TRBV19 to TRBJ1-1; maybe TRBD1 (5 bases). Germline V gives CDR1 LNHDA, CDR2 SQIVND (reference sequence). The CDR3 contains 17 residues. The V and J ends lost 0 bases and 1 base respectively, with 15 bases between them. The CDR3 DNA sequence: TGTGCCAGTAGTATAGATCTGGGGCAGCCCAAGAACACTGAAGCTTTCTTT. This gives the protein CASSIDLGQPKNTEAFF. Using reference TRBV19 and TRBJ1-1 for the parts outside the CDR3, the full variable domain is DGGITQSPKYLFRKEGQNVTLSCEQNLNHDAMYWYRQDPGQGLRLIYYSQIVNDFQKGDIAEGYSVSREKKESFPLTVTSAQKNPTAFYLCASSIDLGQPKNTEAFFGQGTRLTVV.

This clonotype was observed at least ten times. The chain employs TRBV28 and TRBJ1-6, with D hard to call. CDR3 length: 14 residues. V lost 1 base, J lost 7 bases, and 8 bases lay in between. The germline CDR1 and CDR2 sequences are MDHEN and SYDVKM. The CDR3 coding sequence is TGTGCCAGCAGTTTATCGGGGTTCAATTCACCCCTCCACTTT. Its protein is CASSLSGFNSPLHF.

A word on this clonotype: Possible read error: a much larger clone is one base away. The chain joins TRBV20-1 to TRBJ2-2; possible D gene TRBD2, 6 bases. The CDR3 has 13 residues. The germline V gene encodes CDR1 DFQATT and CDR2 SNEGSKA (reference sequence). The CDR3 nucleotides read TGCAGTGCTAGGCCGCTAGGAGGCGGGGAGCTGTGTTTT. Protein product: CSARPLGGGELCF.

The CDR3 is CASSFRRDGNYGYTF. As DNA, the CDR3 is TGTGCCAGCAGCTTTCGCCGGGACGGGAACTATGGCTACACCTTC. V gene TRBV5-6 combines with J gene TRBJ1-2; tentative D call: TRBD1 (5 bases). The germline gives CDR1 SGHDT, CDR2 YYEEEE. The CDR3 contains 15 residues. Trimming shortened V by 2 bases and J by 2 bases, and 13 bases separated the two germline ends.

At least ten counts were recorded for this clonotype. This sequence joins TRBV20-1 and TRBJ1-1; the match to TRBD1 covers 7 bases. The CDR3 runs 16 residues. J lost 1 base, V lost 0 bases, and 8 bases had no gene match. Germline CDR1 DFQATT, CDR2 SNEGSKA (reference sequence). DNA for the CDR3: TGCAGTGCTAGAGATCGGACAGGAGTGGGGAACACTGAAGCTTTCTTT. Its protein is CSARDRTGVGNTEAFF.

This clonotype was found a few times. J is TRBJ2-2 and V is TRBV5-5; tentative D call: TRBD2 (5 bases). The germline V and J ends were trimmed by 0 bases and 7 bases, with 10 bases remaining between them. CDR1 is SGHKS and CDR2 is YYEKEE in the germline V gene (reference sequence). This CDR3 has 14 amino acids. The CDR3 loop reads CASSLVAISGELFF. The CDR3 bases are TGTGCCAGCAGCTTGGTAGCGATTAGCGGGGAGCTGTTTTTT.

The gene calls are TRBV4-1 and TRBJ2-7, with 7 bases aligning to TRBD2. The germline V gene encodes CDR1 MGHRA and CDR2 YSYEKL. The CDR3 length is 15 residues. J gave up 3 bases and V 1 base, and 6 bases lay outside the gene matches. The CDR3 nucleotides are TGCGCCAGCAGCCAAGGCCGGGACTACCGCTACGAGCAGTACTTC. Its translation is CASSQGRDYRYEQYF.

This sequence joins TRBV6-1 and TRBJ1-6, with TRBD1 matching 7 bases. The J segment lost 6 bases and the V segment lost 4 bases, leaving 6 bases of the junction unmatched. This CDR3 region has 15 residues. Germline loops: CDR1 MNHNS, CDR2 SASEGT. The CDR3 is CASSALTGSNSPLHF. The CDR3 DNA is TGTGCCAGCAGTGCCTTGACAGGGAGTAATTCACCCCTCCACTTT.

V usage is TRBV12-3 or TRBV12-4 and J usage is TRBJ2-7; TRBD1 agrees at 7 bases. The V gene end was trimmed by 7 bases and the J gene end by 3 bases; junction bases not matched to a gene: 9. The CDR3 has 14 residues. This CDR3 reads CASTQGDRVYEQYF. In DNA form, the CDR3 reads TGTGCCAGCACTCAAGGAGACAGGGTCTACGAGCAGTACTTC.

This clonotype was seen repeatedly, ten times or more. The rearrangement links TRBV27 to TRBJ2-7; TRBD2 matches 7 bases. In germline, CDR1 is MNHEY, CDR2 SMNVEV (reference sequence). CDR3 length equals 13 residues. V dropped 5 bases and J dropped 2; count of bases not matched to a gene: 3. CDR3 region: CASSMTSTYEQYF. The CDR3 region has the DNA TGTGCCAGCAGTATGACTAGCACCTACGAGCAGTACTTC.

This clonotype was seen at least ten times. An end of the junction does not agree with germline; a read error may underlie this. The chain recombines TRBV6-5 with TRBJ1-1; the D is unclear. The germline V gene encodes CDR1 MNHEY and CDR2 SVGAGI. The CDR3 has 13 amino acids. The CDR3 DNA follows: TGTGCCAGCAGTTTTACTTTGAACACTGAAGCTCTCTTT. Amino acid sequence: CASSFTLNTEALF.

This chain links TRBV28 with TRBJ1-2; possible D gene TRBD1, 6 bases. V gave up 3 bases and J gave up 6 bases, with 14 bases separating them. The CDR3 length is 14 residues. Germline lookup yields CDR1 MDHEN and CDR2 SYDVKM. CDR3 protein: CASSFGGGMDGYTF. CDR3 DNA: TGTGCCAGCAGTTTCGGGGGCGGGATGGATGGCTACACCTTC.

This clonotype was picked up many times. The V call is TRBV7-2, the J call TRBJ1-2; 8 nucleotides align to TRBD1. This CDR3 region has 15 residues. Germline V gives CDR1 SGHTA, CDR2 FQGNSA. J lost 6 bases, V lost 5 bases, and 11 bases had no gene match. The CDR3 loop reads CASSTYQGAQNGYTF. CDR3 DNA sequence: TGTGCCAGCAGCACGTACCAGGGGGCGCAAAATGGCTACACCTTC.